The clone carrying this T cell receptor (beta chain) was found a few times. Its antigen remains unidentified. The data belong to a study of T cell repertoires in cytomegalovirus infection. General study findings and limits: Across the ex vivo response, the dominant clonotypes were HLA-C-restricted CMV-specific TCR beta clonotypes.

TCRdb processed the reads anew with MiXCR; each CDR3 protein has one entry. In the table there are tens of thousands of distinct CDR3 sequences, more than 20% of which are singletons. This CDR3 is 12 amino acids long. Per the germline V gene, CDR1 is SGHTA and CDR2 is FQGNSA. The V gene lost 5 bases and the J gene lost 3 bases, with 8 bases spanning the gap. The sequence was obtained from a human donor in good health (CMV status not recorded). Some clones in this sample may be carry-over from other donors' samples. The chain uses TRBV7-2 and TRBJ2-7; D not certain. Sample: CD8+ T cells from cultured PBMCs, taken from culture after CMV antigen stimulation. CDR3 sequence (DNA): TGTGCCAGCAGCCCAGGAAACTACGAGCAGTACTTC. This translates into CASSPGNYEQYF.